The following is a T cell receptor beta chain sequence with its context. This sample is part of a study of blood T cells in healthy people across ages. The second PCR ran 7 to 11 cycles with a sample-barcoded 5' primer and J-beta primers. There were at least 2.5 million CDR3-containing paired-end reads obtained from each sample. From the 5' RACE reads, TCRdb called clonotypes with MiXCR, one entry per CDR3 protein. The repertoire holds 1,100,000 or so distinct CDR3 sequences, with 35% to 55% as singletons. Germline assignment: CDR1 MGHDK and CDR2 SYGVNS. This CDR3 comprises 15 residues. Trimming stripped 3 bases from V and 6 bases from J, with 12 bases between.

This receptor was obtained from a woman in her sixties in good health. The specimen was blood. V gene TRBV25-1 combines with J gene TRBJ1-6; maybe TRBD1 (5 bases). The CDR3 bases are TGTGCCAGCAGTGATTGGGGGATAAGTAATTCACCCCTCCACTTT. It codes for CASSDWGISNSPLHF.